The next 15 T cell receptor beta chains were all read from a single sample in a study of cytomegalovirus exposure and HLA in healthy donors. The PCR contained 60 Vbeta and 13 Jbeta primers. Repertoires were generated with immunoSEQ multiplex PCR, while TCRdb's copy carries only in-frame clones and drops some. The table has over 150,000 clones, approximately 69% seen once. The sample consisted of PBMCs. These receptors originate from a man aged 30 to 45 in good health and CMV-seronegative.

This sequence joins TRBV2 and TRBJ2-2; D is uncertain. This CDR3 has 14 amino acids. Trimming cost V 1 base and J 8 bases, with 11 bases left between them. In germline, CDR1 is SNHLY, CDR2 FYNNEI. Here the CDR3 DNA reads TGTGCCAGCAGTGAAGGATTCCCGGGTGGGGAGCTGTTTTTT. Its protein is CASSEGFPGGELFF.

About this clone: This specimen includes other DNA sequences encoding the same CDR3. The V and J genes are TRBV18 and TRBJ1-1, with D perhaps matching TRBD1 (5 bases). From germline, CDR1 is KGHSH and CDR2 LQKENI. The CDR3 has 14 amino acids. The V and J ends lost 6 bases and 0 bases respectively, with 11 bases between them. The CDR3 region has the DNA TGTGCCAGCTCGCCGGGGGGAATGAACACTGAAGCTTTCTTT. Encoded protein: CASSPGGMNTEAFF.

For this clone: One end of the junction is discordant with germline, which a read error may explain. The chain recombines TRBV5-1 with TRBJ1-1; a weak D match, TRBD1 (6 bases). The CDR3 is made up of 15 amino acids. The germline CDR1 and CDR2 sequences are SGHRS and YFSETQ. CDR3 in amino acids: CASSWEGQMNPEAFF. The CDR3, as DNA: TGCGCCAGCAGCTGGGAGGGACAAATGAACCCTGAAGCTTTCTTT.

This chain uses TRBV23-1 with TRBJ1-4; 8 positions agree with TRBD1. TRBV23-1 is labeled an ORF, and its function is uncertain. The CDR3 spans 15 residues. J lost 7 bases, V lost 1 base, and 5 bases had no gene match. The CDR3 loop is CASSQWTGRGEKLFF. The CDR3 DNA is TGCGCCAGCAGTCAATGGACAGGGCGCGGTGAAAAACTGTTTTTT.

V is TRBV2 and J is TRBJ1-2; 8 bases line up with TRBD1. CDR3 length equals 14 residues. The V segment lost 1 base and the J segment 7 bases; nucleotides outside the gene matches: 5. Germline V gives CDR1 SNHLY, CDR2 FYNNEI. CDR3 sequence (DNA): TGTGCCAGCAGTGAAGGACTCCAGGGGGCTGGCTACACCTTC. Protein product: CASSEGLQGAGYTF.

The chain recombines TRBV6-1 with TRBJ2-5, with TRBD1 identical over 10 bases. This CDR3 is 15 amino acids long. Germline values: CDR1 MNHNS, CDR2 SASEGT. J lost 5 bases, V lost 5 bases, and 8 bases had no gene match. CDR3: CASSPGTGVWETQYF. CDR3 in DNA: TGTGCCAGCAGTCCTGGGACAGGGGTATGGGAGACCCAGTACTTC.

The chain has TRBV6-5 and TRBJ1-5, with D uncertain. CDR3 length: 13 residues. V lost 5 bases and J 4 bases, leaving 9 bases between the germline ends. CDR1 and CDR2 from the germline V gene are MNHEY and SVGAGI. CDR3 bases: TGTGCCAGCAGTAACAGTGGTAATCAGCCCCAGCATTTT. Protein product: CASSNSGNQPQHF.

The chain recombines TRBV7-3 with TRBJ1-1, with 7 nucleotides matching TRBD1. V shed 5 bases and J 3 bases; nucleotides not matched to a gene: 6. The CDR3 totals 14 residues. From germline, CDR1 is SGHTA and CDR2 FQGTGA. CDR3 amino acids: CASSAQGKDTEAFF. The CDR3 DNA reads TGTGCCAGCAGCGCACAGGGGAAGGACACTGAAGCTTTCTTT.

This rearrangement joins TRBV19 to TRBJ2-5; a weak D match, TRBD1 (6 bases). The CDR3 is 15 amino acids. Germline CDR1 is LNHDA and CDR2 is SQIVND (reference sequence). V was cut by 5 bases and J by 1 base, with 14 bases left in between. The CDR3 bases are TGTGCCAGTAGTCTGGGGGCCTTTTCCCAAGAGACCCAGTACTTC. The encoded protein is CASSLGAFSQETQYF. Supplemented by reference TRBV19 and TRBJ2-5, the full variable domain reads DGGITQSPKYLFRKEGQNVTLSCEQNLNHDAMYWYRQDPGQGLRLIYYSQIVNDFQKGDIAEGYSVSREKKESFPLTVTSAQKNPTAFYLCASSLGAFSQETQYFGPGTRLLVL.

The chain links TRBV7-2 to TRBJ2-1; 13 bases agree with TRBD2. This CDR3 has 16 residues. Trimming removed 5 bases from V and 7 bases from J; junction bases left unmatched: 8. The germline V gene encodes CDR1 SGHTA and CDR2 FQGNSA. CDR3 residues: CASSITSGGAGNEQFF. The CDR3, as DNA: TGTGCCAGCAGCATAACTAGCGGGGGGGCTGGGAATGAGCAGTTCTTC. The full variable domain, rest sourced from reference TRBV7-2 and TRBJ2-1, is GAGVSQSPSNKVTEKGKDVELRCDPISGHTALYWYRQSLGQGLEFLIYFQGNSAPDKSGLPSDRFSAERTGGSVSTLTIQRTQQEDSAVYLCASSITSGGAGNEQFFGPGTRLTVL.

The chain recombines TRBV7-8 with TRBJ2-7; 12 nucleotides agree with TRBD2. Germline-derived CDR1 and CDR2 are SGHVS and FQNEAQ. The CDR3 contains 16 residues. The junction had 3 bases not matched to a gene; V was cut back by 3 bases and J by 0 bases. This CDR3 reads CASSFTSGGSSYEQYF. CDR3 coding DNA: TGTGCCAGCAGCTTCACTAGCGGGGGGTCCTCCTACGAGCAGTACTTC.

This sequence joins TRBV21-1 and TRBJ2-7; the DNA was not compared with TRBD2, the D call given in the table. TRBV21-1 is designated a pseudogene. This CDR3 region has 17 residues. The CDR3: CASSKFPGGNSSYEQYF. DNA for the CDR3: TGTGCCAGCAGCAAATTCCCAGGAGGGAATAGCTCCTACGAGCAGTACTTC.

This chain uses TRBV5-1 with TRBJ2-7, with 8 bases fitting TRBD1. Germline CDR1 SGHRS, CDR2 YFSETQ. This CDR3 spans 17 amino acids. J lost 5 bases, V lost 1 base, and 14 bases had no gene match. CDR3 sequence reads: CASSLTKGQGSFHEQYF. CDR3 DNA sequence: TGCGCCAGCAGCTTGACGAAAGGACAGGGCTCTTTCCACGAGCAGTACTTC.

This chain joins TRBV30 and TRBJ1-1; D is unclear. The CDR3 loop spans 15 amino acids. CDR1 is GTSNPN, CDR2 SVGIG, per germline (reference sequence). V was cut by 0 bases and J by 5 bases, with 16 bases left in between. The CDR3, as DNA: TGTGCCTGGAGTGTACGAGTGGGAGTGAGGACTGAAGCTTTCTTT. This codes for CAWSVRVGVRTEAFF.

The CDR3 DNA follows: TGCGCCAGCAGCTTGGGACGGACAGGGGTTGGTGGTGAGCAGTTCTTC. It codes for CASSLGRTGVGGEQFF. This chain uses TRBV5-1 with TRBJ2-1; 9 bases agree with TRBD1. The J segment lost 9 bases and the V segment lost 0 bases, leaving 10 bases of the junction unmatched. Per the germline V gene, CDR1 is SGHRS and CDR2 is YFSETQ. This CDR3 is built from 16 residues.